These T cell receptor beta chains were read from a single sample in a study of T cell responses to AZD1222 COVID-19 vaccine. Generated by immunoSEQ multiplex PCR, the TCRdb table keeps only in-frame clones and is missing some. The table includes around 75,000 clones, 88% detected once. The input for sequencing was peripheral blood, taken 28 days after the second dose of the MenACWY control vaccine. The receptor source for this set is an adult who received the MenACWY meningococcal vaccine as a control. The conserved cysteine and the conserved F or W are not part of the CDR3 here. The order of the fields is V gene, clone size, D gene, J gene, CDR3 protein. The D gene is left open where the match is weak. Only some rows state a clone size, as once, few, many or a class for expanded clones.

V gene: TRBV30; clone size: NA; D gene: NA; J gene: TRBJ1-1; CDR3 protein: AWTPGGNRNTEAF
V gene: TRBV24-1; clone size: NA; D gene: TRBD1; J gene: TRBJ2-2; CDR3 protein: ATKDRDTGELF
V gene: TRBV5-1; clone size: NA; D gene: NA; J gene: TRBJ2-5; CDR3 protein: ASSTTGVWGQETQY
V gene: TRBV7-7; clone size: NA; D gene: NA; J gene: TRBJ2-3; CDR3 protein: ASSLGSGSTDTQY
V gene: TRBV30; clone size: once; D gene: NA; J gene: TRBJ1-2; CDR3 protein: AWSRGVEGGYT
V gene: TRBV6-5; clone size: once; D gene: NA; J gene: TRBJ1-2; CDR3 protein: ATDKGPSASSGYT
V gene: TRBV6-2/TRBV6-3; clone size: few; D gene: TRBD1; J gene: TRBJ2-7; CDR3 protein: ASSLGQGES
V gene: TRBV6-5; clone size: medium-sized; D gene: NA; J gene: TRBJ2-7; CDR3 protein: ASSYSPGAYEQY
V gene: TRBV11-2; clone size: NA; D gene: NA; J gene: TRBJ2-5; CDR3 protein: ASSLRWGETQY
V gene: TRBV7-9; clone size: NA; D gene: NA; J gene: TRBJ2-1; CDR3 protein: ASSFSRGDEQF
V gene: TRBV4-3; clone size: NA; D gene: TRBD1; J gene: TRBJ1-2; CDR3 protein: ASSQDPATGVYGYT
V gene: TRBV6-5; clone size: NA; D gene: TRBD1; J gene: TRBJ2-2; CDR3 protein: ASSPHRGDTGELF
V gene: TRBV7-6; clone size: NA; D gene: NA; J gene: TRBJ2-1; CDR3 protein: ASAPALLSSYNEQF
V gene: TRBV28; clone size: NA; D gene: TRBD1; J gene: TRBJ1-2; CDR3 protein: ASSFLRQGDYGYT
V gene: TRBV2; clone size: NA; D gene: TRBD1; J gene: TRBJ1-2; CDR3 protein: ASTADRGLYGYT
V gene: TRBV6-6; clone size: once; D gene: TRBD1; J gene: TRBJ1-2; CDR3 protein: ASIRDRDKGGYT
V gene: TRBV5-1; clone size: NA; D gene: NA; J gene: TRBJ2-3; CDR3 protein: ASRARGDTDTQY
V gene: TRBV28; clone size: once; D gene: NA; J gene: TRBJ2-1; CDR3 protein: ASSLGGHNEQF
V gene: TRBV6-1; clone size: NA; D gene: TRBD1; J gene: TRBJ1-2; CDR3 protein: ASSEEGQPNYGYT
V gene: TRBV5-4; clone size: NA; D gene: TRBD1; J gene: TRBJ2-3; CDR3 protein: ASSGDRGTSDTQY
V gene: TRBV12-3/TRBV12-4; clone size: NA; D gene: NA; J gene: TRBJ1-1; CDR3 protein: ASSLQTNTEAF
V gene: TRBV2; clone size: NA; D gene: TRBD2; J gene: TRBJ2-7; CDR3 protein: ASTILAGSEQY
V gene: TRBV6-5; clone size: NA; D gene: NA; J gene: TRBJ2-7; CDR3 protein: ASSLKGETYEQY
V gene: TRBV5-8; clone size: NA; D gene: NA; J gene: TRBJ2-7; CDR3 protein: ASSPGQSYEQY
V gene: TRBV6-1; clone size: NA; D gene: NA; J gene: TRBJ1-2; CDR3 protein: ASRRGGGEGYT
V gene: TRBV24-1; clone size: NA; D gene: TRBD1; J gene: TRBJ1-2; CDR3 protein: ATSEQGQGYGYT
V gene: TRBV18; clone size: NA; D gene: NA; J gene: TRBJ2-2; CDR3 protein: ASSRTVAPNTGELF
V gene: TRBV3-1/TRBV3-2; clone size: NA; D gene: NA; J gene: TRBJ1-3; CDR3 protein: ASSHTGISGNTIY
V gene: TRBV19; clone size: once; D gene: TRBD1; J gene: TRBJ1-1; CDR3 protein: ASRTGIEAF
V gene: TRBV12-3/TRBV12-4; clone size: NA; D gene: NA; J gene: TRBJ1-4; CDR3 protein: ASSFLSGLMF
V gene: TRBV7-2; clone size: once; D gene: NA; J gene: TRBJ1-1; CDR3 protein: ASSLTGNTEAF
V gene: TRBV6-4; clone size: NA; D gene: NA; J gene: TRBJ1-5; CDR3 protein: ASSASSNQPQH
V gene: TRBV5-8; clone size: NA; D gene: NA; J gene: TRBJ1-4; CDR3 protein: ASSRGGTTNEKLF
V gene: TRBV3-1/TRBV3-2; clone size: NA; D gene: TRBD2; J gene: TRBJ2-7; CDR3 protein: ASSQILAGDYEQY
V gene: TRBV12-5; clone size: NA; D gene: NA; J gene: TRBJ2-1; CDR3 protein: ASGYNTDFSSLGGNEQF
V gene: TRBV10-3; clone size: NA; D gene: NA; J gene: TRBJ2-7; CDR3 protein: ATKSSSDKIEQY